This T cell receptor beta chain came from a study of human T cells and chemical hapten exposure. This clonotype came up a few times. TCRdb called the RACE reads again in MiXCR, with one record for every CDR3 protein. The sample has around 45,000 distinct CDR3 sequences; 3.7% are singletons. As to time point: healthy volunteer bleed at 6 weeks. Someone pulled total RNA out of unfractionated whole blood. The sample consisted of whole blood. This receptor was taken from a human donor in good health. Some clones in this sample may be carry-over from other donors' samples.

The CDR3 DNA is TGCAGTGCTAGAGAGAGGGAAGGTGTCCGGCCCTACACCTTC. Encoded protein: CSAREREGVRPYTF. The chain uses TRBV20-1 and TRBJ1-2, with D unclear. This CDR3 spans 14 amino acids. Per germline, CDR1 DFQATT and CDR2 SNEGSKA (reference sequence). The V end was cut by 0 bases, the J end by 10 bases, with 18 bases between.